A selection of T cell receptor beta chains follows, all from one sample in a study of tumor-infiltrating lymphocytes in localized non-small cell lung cancer. Libraries were prepared by immunoSEQ multiplex PCR; TCRdb keeps only in-frame clonotypes and omits some of them. The data contain around 5,400 clones, around 81% of them singletons. The sample comprised lung tumor tissue. The receptors derive from a human donor with non-small cell lung cancer. CDR3s include the opening cysteine and the closing phenylalanine or tryptophan. A D gene is named only where the DNA matches it firmly. Clone size, where shown, is once, few, many, or a class for clones that have expanded.

TRBV6-1	NA	TRBJ1-5	NA	TGTGCCAGCAGTCAGGCGGGTAATAGCAATCAGCCCCAGCATTTT	CASSQAGNSNQPQHF
TRBV13	NA	TRBJ2-7	TRBD2	TGTGCCAGCAGCGCCGGACTAGCCGAGACCTACGAGCAGTACTTC	CASSAGLAETYEQYF
TRBV21-1	NA	TRBJ1-6	NA	TGTGCCAGCAGCAAACGGCAGGGGAATTCACCCCTCCACTTT	CASSKRQGNSPLHF
TRBV7-9	NA	TRBJ2-7	NA	TGTGCCAGCAGCCATAATGACCCAACCTACGAGCAGTACTTC	CASSHNDPTYEQYF
TRBV11-2	NA	TRBJ2-7	TRBD2	TGTGCCAGCAGCTCTAGCGGGAGGGAAGGCGAGCAGTACTTC	CASSSSGREGEQYF
TRBV6-4	NA	TRBJ2-3	TRBD2	TGTGCCAGCAGTTCCTCTAGCGGGGGGGCCGGGACAGATACGCAGTATTTT	CASSSSSGGAGTDTQYF
TRBV7-7	NA	TRBJ2-1	NA	TGTGCTAGCAGCTTAGGGGTGGGAGTCTCCAATGAGCAGTTCTTC	CASSLGVGVSNEQFF
TRBV10-2	NA	TRBJ2-1	TRBD2	TGCGCCAGCGTCTCTGCGAGCGGGGAGGGCTACAATGAGCAGTTCTTC	CASVSASGEGYNEQFF
TRBV4-3	once	TRBJ2-7	NA	TGCGCCAGCAGCCACTCAATGAAAGGGGCCGAGCAGTACTTC	CASSHSMKGAEQYF
TRBV30	NA	TRBJ2-1	TRBD1	TGTGCCTGGTGCTCACAGGGGGTCTTCAACAATGAGCAGTTCTTC	CAWCSQGVFNNEQFF
TRBV4-1	NA	TRBJ2-7	TRBD2	TGCGCCAGCAGACTGGCTAGCGGAGCCTACGAGCAGTACTTC	CASRLASGAYEQYF
TRBV6-1	NA	TRBJ2-7	NA	TGTACCAGCAAATTTGGGGAAGGCTACGAGCAGTACTTC	CTSKFGEGYEQYF
TRBV2	NA	TRBJ2-3	TRBD2	TGTGCCAGCAGTGAGGGACTAGCAAGTGTGCAGTATTTT	CASSEGLASVQYF
TRBV5-1	NA	TRBJ1-1	TRBD1	TGCGCCAGCAGCTTGTTGGACAGGGTGAACACTGAAGCTTTCTTT	CASSLLDRVNTEAFF
TRBV9	NA	TRBJ2-1	NA	TGTGCCAGCAGCCCAAGGGTCCGAGGGGATGAGCAGTTCTTC	CASSPRVRGDEQFF
TRBV9	NA	TRBJ2-3	NA	TGTGCCAGCAGCGTAGGGATAGCGAGTTCTAGCACAGATACGCAGTATTTT	CASSVGIASSSTDTQYF
TRBV20-1	once	TRBJ2-5	NA	TGCAGTGCTGCCCTTGCGGAGACCCAGTACTTC	CSAALAETQYF
TRBV9	NA	TRBJ2-5	TRBD2	TGTGCCAGCAGCGTAGCGGCTAGCGGGACCCAAGAGACCCAGTACTTC	CASSVAASGTQETQYF
TRBV27	once	TRBJ1-1	NA	TGTGCCAGCAGTTTAATTTTTGGGGGGACGGGCACTGAAGCTTTCTTT	CASSLIFGGTGTEAFF
TRBV6-5	few	TRBJ1-1	TRBD1	TGTGCCACCCGGGACAGGGACACTGAAGCTTTCTTT	CATRDRDTEAFF
TRBV18	NA	TRBJ1-2	TRBD1	TGTGCCAGCTCACGCGGACAGGGGGACGGCTACACCTTC	CASSRGQGDGYTF
TRBV29-1	few	TRBJ1-4	NA	TGCAGCGTCATGTCGGGGAATGAAAAACTGTTTTTT	CSVMSGNEKLFF
TRBV14	NA	TRBJ1-1	NA	TGTGCCAGCAGCCAAGAAATTCGGAGGGGTCGCACTGAAGCTTTCTTT	CASSQEIRRGRTEAFF
TRBV6-1	NA	TRBJ1-2	NA	TGTGCCAGCAGTCCGAGTGGGTCCTATGGCTACACCTTC	CASSPSGSYGYTF
TRBV28	NA	TRBJ2-7	NA	TGTGCCAGCACCGGATCCTACGAGCAGTACTTC	CASTGSYEQYF
TRBV4-1	NA	TRBJ2-1	TRBD2	TGCGCCAGCAGCCAGCACAAACTAGCGGGGGCGCTTAATGAGCAGTTCTTC	CASSQHKLAGALNEQFF
TRBV7-9	NA	TRBJ2-1	NA	TGTGCCAGCAGCCCCCCGGGACCCCCCTTCAACAATGAGCAGTTCTTC	CASSPPGPPFNNEQFF
TRBV6-6	NA	TRBJ2-6	NA	TGTGCCAGCAGTTACTTTATGCAGGAAGGGGCCAACGTCCTGACTTTC	CASSYFMQEGANVLTF
TRBV5-4	NA	TRBJ2-7	NA	TGTGCCAGCAGCTTGGTATCCGGGTCGGAGCAGTACTTC	CASSLVSGSEQYF
TRBV4-1	few	TRBJ1-1	NA	TGCGCCAGCAGCCAAGAAACCAGGGTGACTGAAGCTTTCTTT	CASSQETRVTEAFF
TRBV5-1	NA	TRBJ2-1	NA	TGCGCCAGCAGCATAACAGGGAACAATGAGCAGTTCTTC	CASSITGNNEQFF
TRBV18	few	TRBJ1-4	NA	TGTGCCAGCTCACCCACACCGGGAGCTTCGGACCAACTCGCTGAGGATGAAAAACTGTTTTTT	CASSPTPGASDQLAEDEKLFF
TRBV10-3	few	TRBJ1-1	NA	TGTGCCATCAGTGAGGCTGAATGGGGTAAGGACACTGAAGCTTTCTTT	CAISEAEWGKDTEAFF
TRBV18	NA	TRBJ1-4	NA	TGTGCCAGCTCAGTCGGGGGGAGTGAAAAACTGTTTTTT	CASSVGGSEKLFF
TRBV19	NA	TRBJ2-5	NA	TGTGCCAGTAGTGTTACTAGCCGGGAGACCCAGTACTTC	CASSVTSRETQYF
TRBV7-3	NA	TRBJ2-1	NA	TGTGCCAGCAGCTTAACACCTGGGAATGAGCAGTTCTTC	CASSLTPGNEQFF
TRBV6-1	NA	TRBJ1-5	NA	TGTGCCAGCAGTGAAGGGGAGACAGGTTGGAATCAGCCCCAGCATTTT	CASSEGETGWNQPQHF
TRBV7-3	NA	TRBJ2-2	NA	TGTGCCAGCAGCCACCTGGCGGAGAGAGCCGGGGAGCTGTTTTTT	CASSHLAERAGELFF
TRBV2	once	TRBJ2-5	TRBD2	TGTGCCAGCAGTTCAGAGCGGCGGGAGCAGTACTTC	CASSSERREQYF
TRBV9	NA	TRBJ1-4	NA	TGTGCCAGCGGACCGGGACGAGGAGAAAAACTGTTTTTT	CASGPGRGEKLFF
TRBV29-1	NA	TRBJ2-5	TRBD2	TGCAGCGTTGTACTAGCGGGTGAGACCCAGTACTTC	CSVVLAGETQYF
TRBV7-2	NA	TRBJ1-6	TRBD1	TGTGCCAGCAGCTTCCGGAGAGGGGGCGCTTCACCCCTCCACTTT	CASSFRRGGASPLHF
TRBV13	NA	TRBJ1-5	TRBD1	TGTGCCAGCAGCTTAGGCGCCAGGGGCAGGGGGCAGCCCCAGCATTTT	CASSLGARGRGQPQHF
TRBV30	NA	TRBJ1-2	NA	TGTGCCTGGGGGCCCGTCTATGGCTACACCTTC	CAWGPVYGYTF
TRBV7-3	NA	TRBJ1-2	TRBD1	TGTGCCAGCAGTCCAGGGACAGGAGGCTATGGCTACACCTTC	CASSPGTGGYGYTF
TRBV14	NA	TRBJ2-5	NA	TGTGCCAGCAGCCAAGATCTAGCCCTCCAAGAGACCCAGTACTTC	CASSQDLALQETQYF
TRBV7-6	NA	TRBJ2-1	NA	TGTGCCAGCAGCTTAACAAGGACCGTTTACAATGAGCAGTTCTTC	CASSLTRTVYNEQFF
TRBV30	NA	TRBJ2-7	TRBD2	TGTGCCTGGAGTGTACTAGCGGGGGGCGAGCAGTACTTC	CAWSVLAGGEQYF
TRBV6-6	NA	TRBJ1-2	NA	TGTGCCAGCACCCCCGGGGGGGAATACTATGGCTACACCTTC	CASTPGGEYYGYTF
TRBV5-4	NA	TRBJ2-5	NA	TGTGCCAGCAGCTTGGCACAGGGCCAAGAGACCCAGTACTTC	CASSLAQGQETQYF
TRBV2	NA	TRBJ1-2	NA	TGTGCCAGTATGTCAGTGTATAACTATGGCTACACCTTC	CASMSVYNYGYTF
TRBV6-4	NA	TRBJ2-2	NA	TGTGCCAGCAGTGACGGGGACACCGGGGAGCTGTTTTTT	CASSDGDTGELFF